This T cell receptor beta chain was captured in a study of blood T cell repertoires in COVID-19. CDR3 size: 14 residues. Trimming took off 2 bases at V and 1 base at J, with 8 bases between the two ends. Germline values: CDR1 MNHEY, CDR2 SMNVEV (reference sequence). Seattle's enrolled individuals joined amid active infection and were then monitored longitudinally. Study processing details: Counts of nucleated cells, estimated from reference gene primer amplification, were obtained. The repertoire was sequenced with immunoSEQ multiplex PCR; TCRdb's copy has only in-frame clones and lacks some. Clone size and V and J calls were adopted from that table, with D and trimming inferred from the DNA. There are around 400,000 clones in the sample; over 75% occur only once, and approximately 2.4% lies in the top ten.

The source is an older woman with COVID-19, enrolled during active disease. The chain employs TRBV27 and TRBJ1-1; D might be TRBD1 (5 bases). The sequenced sample consisted of peripheral blood. For the CDR3, the DNA is TGTGCCAGCAGTTTAACAGGACCGAACACTGAAGCTTTCTTT. As protein: CASSLTGPNTEAFF.